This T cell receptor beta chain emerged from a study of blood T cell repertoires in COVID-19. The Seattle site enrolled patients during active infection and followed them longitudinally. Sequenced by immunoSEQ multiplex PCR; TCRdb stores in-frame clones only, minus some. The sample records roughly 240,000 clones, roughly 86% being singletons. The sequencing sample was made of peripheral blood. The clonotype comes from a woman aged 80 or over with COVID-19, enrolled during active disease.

The CDR3, as DNA: TGTGCCAGTAGGGCGGGGGACAGGGGGAATTCACCCCTCCACTTT. Translating it yields CASRAGDRGNSPLHF. The chain recombines TRBV19 with TRBJ1-6; 11 bases line up with TRBD1. Germline-derived CDR1 and CDR2 are LNHDA and SQIVND (reference sequence). The CDR3 totals 15 residues. Losses at the gene ends were 6 bases for V and 7 bases for J; bases not matched to a gene: 5.